The present T cell receptor beta chain was sequenced within a study of OX40 agonist ivuxolimab in advanced cancers. Study context: Those enrolled were about 80% male, with a mean age of about 66 years and ages from roughly 20 to 90.

With 4 bases removed from V and 3 bases from J, the gap between germline ends came to 16 bases. The CDR3 is 15 residues long. The germline V gene encodes CDR1 ENHRY and CDR2 SYGVKD. Concerning this clone itself: Antigen unknown.

Study-wide results and caveats: The CD4+ and CD8+ T cells in the blood had expanded clonally by week 6 at 0.1 to 3.0 mg/kg. Expanded peripheral T-cell antigen specificity went undetermined.

Data came from immunoSEQ multiplex PCR; TCRdb stores just in-frame clones and leaves some out. The sample records some 41,000 clones, approximately 90% being singletons. The sequence was collected from an adult with an advanced solid tumor such as melanoma, head and neck, liver or kidney cancer. Sequenced here: CD4+ or CD8+ T cells sorted from blood, sampled in a trial of the OX40 agonist ivuxolimab. The chain links TRBV10-3 to TRBJ2-7; tentative D call: TRBD2 (7 bases). The CDR3 loop is CAISASGGALYEQYF. CDR3 in DNA: TGTGCCATCAGTGCTAGTGGGGGGGCCCTCTACGAGCAGTACTTC.